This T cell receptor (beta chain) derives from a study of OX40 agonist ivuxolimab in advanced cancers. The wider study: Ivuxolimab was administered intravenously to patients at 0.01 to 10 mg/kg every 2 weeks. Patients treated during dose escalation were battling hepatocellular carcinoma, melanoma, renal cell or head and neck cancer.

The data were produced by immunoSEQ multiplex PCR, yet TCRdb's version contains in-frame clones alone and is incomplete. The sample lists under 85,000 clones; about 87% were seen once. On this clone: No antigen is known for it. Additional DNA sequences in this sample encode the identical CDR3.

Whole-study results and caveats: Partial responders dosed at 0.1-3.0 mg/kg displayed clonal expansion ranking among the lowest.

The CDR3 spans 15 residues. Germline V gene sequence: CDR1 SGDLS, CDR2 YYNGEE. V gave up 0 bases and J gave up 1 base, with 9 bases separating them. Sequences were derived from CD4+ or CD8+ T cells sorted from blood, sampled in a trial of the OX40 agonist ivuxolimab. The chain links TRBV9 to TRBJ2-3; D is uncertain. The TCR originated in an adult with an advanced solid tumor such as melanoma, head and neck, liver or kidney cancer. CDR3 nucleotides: TGTGCCAGCAGCGTAGCTGTTGGCCGCACAGATACGCAGTATTTT. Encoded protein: CASSVAVGRTDTQYF.